This T cell receptor beta chain was captured by sequencing in a study of cytomegalovirus exposure and HLA in healthy donors. Study-wide results and limits: Most likely, a cluster of highly shared sequence variants arose as a sequencing artifact.

In germline, CDR1 is MNHEY, CDR2 SVGAGI. There are 15 residues in the CDR3. Trimming removed 6 bases from V and 2 bases from J; junction bases left unmatched: 8. Note on this clone: Its antigen is unknown.

Use of 60 Vbeta and 13 Jbeta primers characterized the PCR. Clones were sequenced by immunoSEQ multiplex PCR, and TCRdb holds only the in-frame ones, with some missing. Counted here are around 90,000 clones, over 65% occurring once; the ten biggest clones make up under 13%. The chain uses TRBV6-5 and TRBJ2-7; TRBD2 aligns across 9 bases. Sequenced: PBMCs. This sequence was found in a human donor in good health. CDR3 in amino acids: CASSLQTSGPYEQYF. The CDR3 DNA is TGTGCCAGCAGCCTACAGACTAGCGGTCCCTACGAGCAGTACTTC.